This T cell receptor (beta chain) is from a study of shared clonotypes between healthy human individuals. Across the study: Each donor's CD4 naive and CD4 memory cells filled three plates apiece, CD8 naive two, and CD8 memory one.

CDR3 length: 15 residues. CDR1 MNHEY and CDR2 SMNVEV come from the germline V gene (reference sequence). V shed 4 bases, J shed 2 bases, and the junction held 5 bases outside the gene matches. A word on this clone: Antigen specificity is unknown.

Regarding the study as a whole: Deeper or shallower sequencing was expected to change how clonotypes are shared among donors.

Libraries were prepared by immunoSEQ multiplex PCR; TCRdb keeps only in-frame clonotypes and omits some of them. The sample lists a few hundred thousand clones; around 96% were seen once. This receptor was identified in a man aged 30 to 45 in good health. The specimen sequenced was memory CD8+ T cells sorted from blood. Stated subset: CD45RO+ cells pooled with CCR7-negative TemRA cells. The chain has TRBV27 and TRBJ2-7, with 10 bases that match TRBD1. The CDR3 nucleotides are TGTGCCAGCAGTTATAAGGGACAGGGGCCCTACGAGCAGTACTTC. Protein product: CASSYKGQGPYEQYF.